Shown below are 11 T cell receptor beta chains from a single sample sequenced in a study of T cells in Graves' hyperthyroidism and ophthalmopathy. Amplified TCR beta CDR3 regions came from RNA transcripts. TCR CDR3 underwent first-round RT-PCR with the HTBI primer set. MiXCR was run by TCRdb on the multiplex PCR reads, yielding one entry per CDR3 protein. The table lists under 400,000 distinct CDR3 sequences, 14% of them singletons, with approximately 11% in the top ten. The sequenced material came from blood. The receptor set was obtained from a woman in her sixties or seventies with Graves' hyperthyroidism.

The gene calls are TRBV6-2 or TRBV6-3 and TRBJ2-1, with 8 bases that match TRBD2. CDR3 size: 14 residues. Germline V lookup: CDR1 MNHEY, CDR2 SVGEGT. Unmatched junction bases numbered 11, after V lost 6 bases and J lost 10 bases. DNA for the CDR3: TGTGCCAGCAGAATTGGACTAGCCTGGGGGGAGCAGTTCTTC. It is translated as CASRIGLAWGEQFF.

This clonotype was picked up many times. The chain has TRBV24-1 and TRBJ1-5; D unresolved. V was pared by 4 bases and J by 2 bases, with 8 bases between. The CDR3 length is 14 residues. The germline V gene has CDR1 KGHDR and CDR2 SFDVKD. This chain's CDR3 is CATSDTNGNQPQHF. CDR3 DNA sequence: TGTGCCACCAGTGACACTAACGGCAATCAGCCCCAGCATTTT.

This clonotype was detected ten times or more. This chain joins TRBV29-1 and TRBJ2-3; 7 nucleotides agree with TRBD1. Germline CDR1 SQVTM, CDR2 ANQGSEA. The CDR3 length is 15 residues. The V gene end was trimmed by 4 bases and the J gene end by 3 bases; junction bases not matched to a gene: 10. CDR3 amino acids: CSVARTGEPTDTQYF. For the CDR3, the DNA is TGCAGCGTTGCCAGAACAGGGGAACCAACAGATACGCAGTATTTT.

The V call is TRBV28, the J call TRBJ1-2, with 7 bases lining up with TRBD1. The germline CDR1 and CDR2 sequences are MDHEN and SYDVKM. Germline trimming cut 6 bases from V and 5 bases from J; bases unmatched to any gene: 6. There are 13 residues in the CDR3. The CDR3 spells CASSPNRGYGYTF. In nucleotides, the CDR3 is TGTGCCAGCAGCCCCAACAGGGGATATGGCTACACCTTC.

V and J are TRBV12-3 or TRBV12-4 and TRBJ1-5, with 7 positions matching TRBD1. CDR3 size: 13 residues. The V and J ends lost 6 bases and 5 bases, in that order; junction bases with no gene match: 4. The CDR3 sequence: CASSGTEDQPQHF. The CDR3 coding sequence is TGTGCCAGCAGCGGGACAGAAGATCAGCCCCAGCATTTT.

The sample holds many counts of this clonotype. The chain uses TRBV7-9 and TRBJ2-7; D is unclear. CDR1 and CDR2 from the germline V gene are SEHNR and FQNEAQ (reference sequence). This CDR3 has 15 amino acids. Trimming stripped 1 base from V and 4 bases from J, with 14 bases between. Here the CDR3 reads CASSLELVSQYEQYF. The CDR3 DNA sequence: TGTGCCAGCAGCTTAGAGCTAGTTAGCCAGTACGAGCAGTACTTC.

This clonotype was seen at least ten times. This chain links TRBV28 with TRBJ1-2; 8 nucleotides line up with TRBD1. This CDR3 is built from 14 residues. From germline, CDR1 is MDHEN and CDR2 SYDVKM. The V gene end was trimmed by 4 bases and the J gene end by 4 bases; junction bases not matched to a gene: 5. The CDR3 here is CASSSQTGAYGYTF. DNA of the CDR3: TGTGCCAGCAGTTCCCAGACAGGGGCCTATGGCTACACCTTC.

This clonotype has a count of ten or more. The chain carries TRBV2 and TRBJ2-7; TRBD2 might be the D (5 bases). The CDR3 is 12 amino acids. The V gene's germline CDR1 is SNHLY and CDR2 FYNNEI. V was trimmed by 6 bases and J by 4 bases, leaving 10 bases between them. The CDR3: CASRPSRYEQYF. The CDR3 DNA sequence: TGTGCCAGCAGGCCTAGCAGGTACGAGCAGTACTTC.

This clonotype was found many times. The chain recombines TRBV11-3 with TRBJ2-3; D is undetermined. The CDR3 loop spans 12 amino acids. V lost 0 bases and J lost 4, with 2 bases in between. Germline CDR1 reads SGHNT; CDR2 reads YENEEA. The DNA of the CDR3 is TGTGCCAGCAGCTTAGATCCAGATACGCAGTATTTT. Protein sequence: CASSLDPDTQYF.

This chain links TRBV7-9 with TRBJ2-1, with TRBD2 matching over 9 bases. The CDR3 is 16 residues long. Looked up from germline, CDR1 is SEHNR and CDR2 is FQNEAQ (reference sequence). V gave up 2 bases and J gave up 3 bases; unmatched junction bases: 5. The CDR3 protein is CASSLSSGSYYNEQFF. CDR3 nucleotide sequence: TGTGCCAGCAGCTTAAGTAGCGGGAGCTACTACAATGAGCAGTTCTTC.

J is TRBJ1-2 and V is TRBV27; 7 bases agree with TRBD1. Germline values: CDR1 MNHEY, CDR2 SMNVEV (reference sequence). After removal of 1 base from V and 7 bases from J, the junction contained 6 bases not matched to a gene. The CDR3 sequence is 14 residues long. In nucleotides, the CDR3 is TGTGCCAGCAGTTTATACAGGGGAGGCAGTGGCTACACCTTC. The encoded protein is CASSLYRGGSGYTF.